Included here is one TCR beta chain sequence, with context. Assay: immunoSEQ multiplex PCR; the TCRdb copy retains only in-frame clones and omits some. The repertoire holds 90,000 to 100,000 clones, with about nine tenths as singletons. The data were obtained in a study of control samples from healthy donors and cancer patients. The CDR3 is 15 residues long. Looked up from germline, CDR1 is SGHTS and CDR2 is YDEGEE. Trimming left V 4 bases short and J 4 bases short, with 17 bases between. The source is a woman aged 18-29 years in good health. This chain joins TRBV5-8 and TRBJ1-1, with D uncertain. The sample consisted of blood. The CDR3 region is CASSPRLRAITEAFF. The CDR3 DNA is TGTGCCAGCAGCCCGAGACTAAGAGCGATCACTGAAGCTTTCTTT.